This note documents a single TCR beta chain sequence. The sample belongs to a study of blood T cell repertoires in COVID-19. Patients of the Seattle cohort, enrolled during active infection, were followed longitudinally. CDR3 length equals 13 residues. CDR1 is MRHNA and CDR2 is SNTAGT in the germline V gene. The V gene lost 0 bases and the J gene lost 6 bases, with 6 bases spanning the gap. Authors' data handling: From reference gene primer amplification, estimates of nucleated cell counts were derived. Assay: immunoSEQ multiplex PCR; the TCRdb copy retains only in-frame clones and omits some. That table supplies the V and J calls and clone size; D and trimming were determined from the DNA. The sample lists approximately 460,000 clones, 89% occurring once.

This rearrangement joins TRBV6-4 to TRBJ2-1; D not resolved. The TCR was taken from a man aged 18 to 29 with COVID-19, enrolled during active disease. Specimen: peripheral blood. This CDR3 reads CASSDSTRNEQFF. In DNA form, the CDR3 reads TGTGCCAGCAGTGACTCGACACGCAATGAGCAGTTCTTC.